One and the same sample provided the 17 T cell receptor beta chains below, sequenced in a study of T cell repertoires in cytomegalovirus infection. The antigens for these receptors are not known. TCRdb called the reads again in MiXCR, with one record for every CDR3 protein. The data contain some 940,000 distinct CDR3 sequences, around 32% of them seen just once; the ten biggest clones take up 11% to 15%. This specimen consisted of cultured CD8+ T cells from PBMCs, obtained from culture after CMV antigen stimulation. Every receptor here comes from a human donor in good health (CMV status not recorded). Some clones in this sample may be carry-over from other donors' samples.

This clonotype was detected a few times. The genes are TRBV12-5 and TRBJ2-7; TRBD1 is a possible D gene (7 bases). V lost 4 bases, J lost 3 bases, and 16 bases lay in between. Germline values: CDR1 LGHNT, CDR2 FRNRAP. This CDR3 contains 15 residues. The CDR3 sequence: CASGSSGGDSYEQYF. The CDR3 DNA sequence: TGTGCTAGTGGTTCATCCGGAGGGGACAGCTACGAGCAGTACTTC.

The chain is built from TRBV12-3 or TRBV12-4 and TRBJ2-3; tentative D call: TRBD2 (5 bases). There are 14 residues in the CDR3. The V and J ends lost 3 bases and 1 base respectively, with 8 bases between them. CDR3 in amino acids: CASSFWRGTDTQYF. CDR3 in DNA: TGTGCCAGCAGTTTTTGGCGGGGCACAGATACGCAGTATTTT.

The chain couples TRBV4-1 to TRBJ1-2, with D uncertain. Looked up from germline, CDR1 is MGHRA and CDR2 is YSYEKL. The CDR3 consists of 15 residues. V was cut by 3 bases and J by 6 bases, with 17 bases left in between. CDR3 loop: CASSHEHHLQNGYTF. CDR3 in DNA: TGCGCCAGCAGCCATGAGCACCATCTTCAAAATGGCTACACCTTC.

Comment on this clonotype: A single base separates this from a much larger clone, so it may be a read error. V is TRBV7-2 and J is TRBJ1-3; D uncertain. Germline CDR1 reads SGHTA; CDR2 reads FQGNSA. The CDR3 has 15 residues. The CDR3 region is CASNLEGGDGNTIYF. The CDR3 DNA sequence: TGTGCCAGCAACTTAGAAGGCGGGGATGGAAACACCATATATTTT.

The chain uses TRBV11-2 and TRBJ2-2, with no clear D. Deletions cut 1 base from V and 2 bases from J, with 14 bases between. The germline CDR1 and CDR2 sequences are SGHAT and FQNNGV. CDR3 length: 17 amino acids. CDR3 nucleotides: TGTGCCAGCAGCTTAGGTTGGGCGCCCGGTAACACCGGGGAGCTGTTTTTT. This gives the protein CASSLGWAPGNTGELFF.

This chain links TRBV7-6 with TRBJ2-5; no firm D call. CDR1 and CDR2 from the germline V gene are SGHVS and FNYEAQ. Trimming pared 6 bases from V and 7 bases from J, leaving 12 bases between. The CDR3 is 12 residues long. CDR3 DNA: TGTGCCAGCAGGAAGGGTGTTAGGACCCAGTACTTC. Translated, it gives CASRKGVRTQYF. Full variable domain (rest looked up from reference TRBV7-6 and TRBJ2-5): GAGVSQSPRYKVTKRGQDVALRCDPISGHVSLYWYRQALGQGPEFLTYFNYEAQQDKSGLPNDRFSAERPEGSISTLTIQRTEQRDSAMYRCASRKGVRTQYFGPGTRLLVL.

This clonotype was found a few times. The J gene is TRBJ2-2, the V gene TRBV19, with 7 bases aligning to TRBD1. Germline assignment: CDR1 LNHDA and CDR2 SQIVND (reference sequence). This CDR3 is 17 amino acids long. Trimming cost V 2 bases and J 5 bases; bases outside gene matches: 11. The CDR3 DNA sequence: TGTGCCAGTAGTATATTGGACAGGCGGGTGATGACCGGGGAGCTGTTTTTT. Its translation is CASSILDRRVMTGELFF. Together with reference TRBV19 and TRBJ2-2, the CDR3 gives the full variable domain: DGGITQSPKYLFRKEGQNVTLSCEQNLNHDAMYWYRQDPGQGLRLIYYSQIVNDFQKGDIAEGYSVSREKKESFPLTVTSAQKNPTAFYLCASSILDRRVMTGELFFGEGSRLTVL.

The chain uses TRBV29-1 and TRBJ2-1; 9 bases map to TRBD2. Trimming took 1 base from V and 8 from J; bases not matched to a gene: 6. Per germline, CDR1 SQVTM and CDR2 ANQGSEA. The CDR3 covers 14 residues. The CDR3 DNA follows: TGCAGCGTTGAAGGGGGACTAGCTTTGGATGAGCAGTTCTTC. This gives the protein CSVEGGLALDEQFF.

The V and J genes are TRBV7-9 and TRBJ2-5, with 8 nucleotides matching TRBD1. Germline values: CDR1 SEHNR, CDR2 FQNEAQ (reference sequence). V trimming: 6 bases; J trimming: 5 bases; junction bases outside the gene matches: 8. This CDR3 has 14 amino acids. The CDR3 sequence is CASRNPDRGETQYF. The CDR3 bases are TGTGCCAGCAGAAACCCTGACAGGGGCGAGACCCAGTACTTC.

In its sample, this clonotype was seen many times. V usage is TRBV6-1 and J usage is TRBJ2-1; 8 nucleotides agree with TRBD1. Germline V gene data show CDR1 as MNHNS and CDR2 as SASEGT. CDR3 size: 15 residues. The V gene end was trimmed by 7 bases and the J gene end by 4 bases; junction bases not matched to a gene: 9. The CDR3 coding sequence is TGTGCCAGCACCACTGGGACAGGCGGATACAATGAGCAGTTCTTC. It translates to CASTTGTGGYNEQFF.

About this clonotype: One junction end does not reproduce the germline sequence, and a read error may be involved. The rearrangement joins TRBV6-2 or TRBV6-3 to TRBJ1-1; perhaps TRBD1 as D (5 bases). Per germline, CDR1 MNHEY and CDR2 SVGEGT. The CDR3 is 14 amino acids. CDR3 sequence reads: CASIYSTLGGGAFF. In nucleotides, the CDR3 is TGTGCCAGCATTTACTCGACTTTGGGCGGGGGAGCTTTCTTT.

This clonotype was seen many times. The chain joins TRBV7-9 to TRBJ1-1; no clear D. The V and J ends lost 8 bases and 0 bases respectively, with 10 bases between them. Germline lookup yields CDR1 SEHNR and CDR2 FQNEAQ (reference sequence). This CDR3 is built from 13 residues. CDR3 sequence reads: CASLETLNTEAFF. Here the CDR3 DNA reads TGTGCCAGCTTAGAGACGTTGAACACTGAAGCTTTCTTT.

This clonotype was seen at least ten times. V and J are TRBV7-8 and TRBJ2-3; TRBD1 matches 10 bases. The CDR3 contains 18 residues. Germline V gene data show CDR1 as SGHVS and CDR2 as FQNEAQ. The junction had 16 bases not matched to a gene; V was cut back by 5 bases and J by 5 bases. The CDR3 here is CASSPPWTGTGAVDTQYF. The CDR3 coding sequence is TGTGCCAGCAGCCCCCCGTGGACAGGGACAGGGGCAGTAGATACGCAGTATTTT.

V is TRBV6-1 and J is TRBJ2-1, with 7 bases lining up with TRBD1. The trim removed 7 bases at V and 0 bases at J, leaving 6 bases unmatched. This CDR3 comprises 15 residues. In germline, CDR1 is MNHNS, CDR2 SASEGT. The CDR3 DNA reads TGTGCCAGCACCCCGGGACAGAGCTCCTACAATGAGCAGTTCTTC. This gives the protein CASTPGQSSYNEQFF.

This clonotype showed up many times. The chain joins TRBV7-6 to TRBJ1-6, with a weak D call TRBD1 (5 bases). The CDR3 runs to 14 residues. The V end lost 4 bases, the J end lost 10 bases, and 14 bases lay between the germline ends. The germline V gene encodes CDR1 SGHVS and CDR2 FNYEAQ. CDR3 loop: CASSSTGLGSPLHF. Here the CDR3 DNA reads TGTGCCAGCAGCTCTACGGGGCTAGGGTCACCCCTCCACTTT.

This chain uses TRBV7-9 with TRBJ1-5, with D possibly being TRBD1 (5 bases). The germline gives CDR1 SEHNR, CDR2 FQNEAQ (reference sequence). This CDR3 spans 15 amino acids. The V end lost 1 base, the J end lost 9 bases, and 16 bases lay between the germline ends. In nucleotides, the CDR3 is TGTGCCAGCAGCTTAGTGGGGCAGGGAGGAGGGCCCCAGCATTTT. Protein product: CASSLVGQGGGPQHF.

Remarks on this clonotype: A clone one base away is much larger, so this may be a read error. This chain links TRBV12-3 or TRBV12-4 with TRBJ1-2, with 11 bases that match TRBD1. The CDR3 is 15 amino acids. The CDR3 sequence is CASRSRTGGIYSYTF. CDR3 DNA: TGTGCCAGCAGATCCAGGACAGGGGGCATCTATAGCTACACCTTC.